These T cell receptor beta chains were read from a single sample in a study of shared clonotypes between healthy human individuals. Clones were read by immunoSEQ multiplex PCR, and TCRdb kept only the in-frame ones, dropping some. The sample has about 700,000 clones, roughly 94% seen once. The sample taken for sequencing was naive CD8+ T cells sorted from blood. The receptor set was obtained from a man aged 25-40 years in good health. Each CDR3 is given with its conserved first and last residue. The size field is filled for only some rows; it gives once, few, many or a size class.

>TRBJ1-1|TRBV23-1|NA
CASSQSCGANTEAFF
>TRBJ2-1|TRBV7-9|NA
CASSGTSGLYNEQFF
>TRBJ2-7|TRBV4-1|NA
CASSQGGRYEQYF
>TRBJ2-1|TRBV2|NA
CASRAGSSSYNEQFF
>TRBJ2-7|TRBV28|NA
CASSSRVAGGPYEQYF
>TRBJ1-5|TRBV19|NA
CASSIMWGQSNQPQHF
>TRBJ1-2|TRBV18|NA
CASSPPTVNYGYTF
>TRBJ2-3|TRBV6-6|NA
CASSRPQLYTDTQYF
>TRBJ2-7|TRBV7-2|NA
CASSLGPTKSSYEQYF
>TRBJ1-1|TRBV2|NA
CASIPVEGTMNTEAFF
>TRBJ2-5|TRBV27|NA
CASRTVRGGMTETQYF
>TRBJ2-2|TRBV14|once
CASSPHRQGDLTGELFF
>TRBJ1-1|TRBV28|NA
CASSSDRGWNTEAFF
>TRBJ1-3|TRBV28|NA
CASSLQPPSGNTIYF
>TRBJ2-3|TRBV7-6|NA
CASSHEKGLQPDTQYF
>TRBJ2-7|TRBV15|NA
CATSRDLAAYEQYF
>TRBJ2-2|TRBV7-2|NA
CASSLVPGELFF
>TRBJ2-1|TRBV7-8|NA
CASSPGASYMEDEQFF
>TRBJ2-7|TRBV19|NA
CASSIGADYEQYF
>TRBJ2-3|TRBV27|few
CASSQGRSGAVRTDTQYF
>TRBJ2-3|TRBV9|NA
CASSVADGSADTQYF
>TRBJ1-1|TRBV5-5|NA
CASSQVGTGGITEAFF